This entry is about one TCR beta chain. The data are from a study of cytomegalovirus exposure and HLA in healthy donors. Study-wide background: The Caucasian-associated ancestry cluster held over 65% of 398 genotyped donors.

Samples came from healthy bone marrow donors. 60 Vbeta and 13 Jbeta primers were used in PCR. Per the original methods: Later analysis identified 80 million to 90 million unique TCR beta chains, approximately 11 million shared. Repertoires were generated with immunoSEQ multiplex PCR, while TCRdb's copy carries only in-frame clones and drops some. V and J calls and clone size follow that table, whereas D and trimming were derived from the DNA. The sample yields about 160,000 clones, 65% to 80% seen once. The CDR3 loop spans 18 amino acids. The germline CDR1 and CDR2 sequences are SGHTA and FQGNSA. Trimming removed 1 base at V and 5 bases at J, with 23 bases between.

The sequence was collected from a man aged 35 to 55 in good health and CMV-seronegative. Sequencing used PBMCs. V is TRBV7-2 and J is TRBJ2-5, with TRBD1 as a possible D gene (9 bases). The CDR3 DNA follows: TGTGCCAGCAGCTTAGGCGCCGGGGGTAGCGGGACAGGGGAGACCCAGTACTTC. It specifies CASSLGAGGSGTGETQYF.